This TCR beta chain comes out of a study of blood T cells in healthy people across ages (dated by TCRdb to between 2014 and 2016). About the study as a whole: In model experiments, template switching captured about one uniquely barcoded TCR beta cDNA molecule for every two T cells. Age-related changes in TCR beta repertoire diversity were measured in the study by deep sequencing normalized with unique cDNA molecular identifiers. Donors of different ages were randomly distributed across sequencing lanes to avoid experimental bias. Two additional independent replicas of 1 million unique cDNA reads from the same blood draw were analyzed for two donors (one aged 18 to 30 and one aged 80 or older). Four age groups were formed from the donors: young (average roughly 16 years), middle-aged (around 39), aged (62) and long-lived (about 80).

Libraries were constructed by 5' RACE. A second roughly 6 to 11 cycle PCR used a sample-barcoded 5' primer and a J-beta primer mix. Each TCR beta cDNA molecule received a unique molecular identifier from a template-switch 5' adaptor carrying 12 random nucleotides. Each sample yielded at least 3 million CDR3-containing paired-end reads. All of the RNA was converted into first-strand cDNA using the Mint cDNA synthesis kit, with a TRBC-specific oligonucleotide serving as the primer. All cDNA was treated with uracil-DNA glycosylase and then went through a first 18-cycle PCR with the universal primers M1SS and BC2_uni_R. The study's own analysis went as follows. Normalization of each sample was performed by random selection of 1 million high-quality reads, each carrying a distinct molecular identifier. Instead of being binned into consensus sequences, reads that shared molecular identifiers were thrown out. MiTCR, set to a Q25 quality threshold and the strictest error-elimination algorithm, was used for CDR3 identification, clonotype clustering and error correction. A nonparametric unseen species model with Euler transformation was used to estimate a lower bound on total TCR beta diversity. TCRdb handled the public reads itself, with Q25 trimming in fastp and clone calling in MiXCR, and kept productive beta chains. Under each unique CDR3 protein, matching rows form one entry showing the most common genes and DNA. Clone size and V and J calls follow TCRdb, not the original study. The table for this sample lists some 1,800,000 distinct CDR3 sequences; about two fifths of them were counted only once. Jointly, the top ten make up about 23% of the sample.

This clonotype was detected only a few times. Its binding antigen is unknown. One end of the junction fails to match germline, which may point to a read error. Systemically healthy Caucasian individuals from Russia, roughly 40 in total and aged about 6 to 90 years, were included as donors. Approximately 9.3 milliliters of peripheral blood were collected from each donor into EDTA-treated Vacutainer tubes. Ficoll-Paque density-gradient centrifugation was used to isolate PBMCs, with at least 6.5 million per sample. Trizol reagent was used to extract total RNA from the PBMCs, yielding at least 6 micrograms per sample. For every donor, flow cytometry on a PBMC aliquot measured the percentage of naive CD45RAhigh/CD27high T cells. Taken from the germline V gene (reference sequence), the CDR1 and CDR2 loops are SSHAT and FNYEAQ. The CDR3 runs 16 amino acids, cysteine and phenylalanine included. The entry retains the CDR3 DNA only, 48 bases that are in frame from base 1.

The investigation overall reported the following: Donor CMV infection status was unknown, potentially confounding age-related changes in expanded clonotypes. Since profiling was done on bulk unsorted PBMCs, naive and antigen-experienced compartments could not be conclusively compared. Estimates of total diversity based on one million sequenced T cells were considered lower bounds and underestimates. Observed TCR beta diversity correlated strongly with the percentage of naive T cells measured by flow cytometry. Observed TCR beta diversity per million T cells fell roughly linearly with age, and a significant reduction was already apparent by age roughly 40. The long-lived group showed more naive CD4+ T cells, fewer expanded clones and increased TCR diversity than the aged group, suggesting age selection.

The rearranged chain carries TRBV7-7 and TRBJ2-1; the central 7 bases match TRBD1. The sequencing input was blood. The clonotype was recovered from a human donor in good health. CDR3 region: CASSSRQGLEYNEQFF. DNA sequence: TGTGCTAGCAGTTCGAGACAGGGCCTGGAGTACAATGAGCAGTTCTTC.